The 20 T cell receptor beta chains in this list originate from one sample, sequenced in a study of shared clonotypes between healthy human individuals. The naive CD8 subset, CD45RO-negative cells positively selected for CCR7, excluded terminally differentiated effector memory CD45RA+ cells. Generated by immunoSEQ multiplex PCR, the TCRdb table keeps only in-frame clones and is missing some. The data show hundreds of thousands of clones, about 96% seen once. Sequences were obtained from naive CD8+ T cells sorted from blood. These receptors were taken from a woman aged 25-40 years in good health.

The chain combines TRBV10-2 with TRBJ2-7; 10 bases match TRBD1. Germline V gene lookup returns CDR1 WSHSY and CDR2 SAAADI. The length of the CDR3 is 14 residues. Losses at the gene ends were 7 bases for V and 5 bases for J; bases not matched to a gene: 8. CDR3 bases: TGCGCCAGCACCTTGACAGGGGGCTACGACGAGCAGTACTTC. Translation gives CASTLTGGYDEQYF.

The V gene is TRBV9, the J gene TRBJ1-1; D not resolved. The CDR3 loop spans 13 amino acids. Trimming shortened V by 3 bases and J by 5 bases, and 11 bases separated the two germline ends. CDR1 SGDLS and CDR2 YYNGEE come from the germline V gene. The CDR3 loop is CASSAPHSTEAFF. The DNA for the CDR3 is TGTGCCAGCAGCGCCCCACATTCTACTGAAGCTTTCTTT.

The CDR3 DNA is TGCAGCGTTCAGGGGTATGAAGCTTTCTTT. It is translated as CSVQGYEAFF. The chain couples TRBV29-1 to TRBJ1-1, with a tentative D call TRBD1 (6 bases). Between the trimmed V and J ends, which lost 5 bases and 7 bases, there was a span of 8 bases. The CDR3 is 10 residues long. The germline CDR1 and CDR2 sequences are SQVTM and ANQGSEA.

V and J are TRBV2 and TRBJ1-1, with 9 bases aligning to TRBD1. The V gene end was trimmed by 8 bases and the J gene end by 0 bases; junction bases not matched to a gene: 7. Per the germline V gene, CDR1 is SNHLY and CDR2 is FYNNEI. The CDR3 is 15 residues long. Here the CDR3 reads CASAQDRGLNTEAFF. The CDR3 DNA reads TGTGCCAGCGCTCAGGACAGGGGCCTGAACACTGAAGCTTTCTTT. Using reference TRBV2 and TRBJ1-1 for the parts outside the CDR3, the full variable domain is EPEVTQTPSHQVTQMGQEVILRCVPISNHLYFYWYRQILGQKVEFLVSFYNNEISEKSEIFDDQFSVERPDGSNFTLKIRSTKLEDSAMYFCASAQDRGLNTEAFFGQGTRLTVV.

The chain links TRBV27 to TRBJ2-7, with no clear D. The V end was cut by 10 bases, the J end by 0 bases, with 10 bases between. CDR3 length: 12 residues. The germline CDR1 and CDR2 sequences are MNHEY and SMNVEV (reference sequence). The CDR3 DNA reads TGTGCCACCCGCGTTGGCTCCTACGAGCAGTACTTC. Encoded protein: CATRVGSYEQYF.

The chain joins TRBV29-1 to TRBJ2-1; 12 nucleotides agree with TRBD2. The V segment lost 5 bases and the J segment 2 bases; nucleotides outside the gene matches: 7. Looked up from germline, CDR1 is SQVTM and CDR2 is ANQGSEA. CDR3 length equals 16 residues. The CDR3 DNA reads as TGCAGCGTTTTAGGACTAGCGGGAATCCCCTACAATGAGCAGTTCTTC. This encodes CSVLGLAGIPYNEQFF.

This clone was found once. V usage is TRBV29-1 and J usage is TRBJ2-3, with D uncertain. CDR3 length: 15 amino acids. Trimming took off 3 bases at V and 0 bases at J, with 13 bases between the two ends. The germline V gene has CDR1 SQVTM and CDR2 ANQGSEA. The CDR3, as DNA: TGCAGCGTTGACGAGATGGGTGCTAGCACAGATACGCAGTATTTT. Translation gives CSVDEMGASTDTQYF.

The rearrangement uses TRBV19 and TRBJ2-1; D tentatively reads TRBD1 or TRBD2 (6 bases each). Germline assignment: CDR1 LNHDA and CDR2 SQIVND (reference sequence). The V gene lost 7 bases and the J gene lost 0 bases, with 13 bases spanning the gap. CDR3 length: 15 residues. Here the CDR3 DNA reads TGTGCCAGTAAGGGGGTAGCGGCCTCCTACAATGAGCAGTTCTTC. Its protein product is CASKGVAASYNEQFF.

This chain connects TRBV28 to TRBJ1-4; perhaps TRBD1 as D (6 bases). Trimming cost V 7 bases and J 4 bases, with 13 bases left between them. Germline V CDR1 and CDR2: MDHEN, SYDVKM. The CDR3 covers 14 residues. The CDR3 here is CASNGGLGNEKLFF. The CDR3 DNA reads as TGTGCCAGCAATGGGGGGCTGGGTAATGAAAAACTGTTTTTT.

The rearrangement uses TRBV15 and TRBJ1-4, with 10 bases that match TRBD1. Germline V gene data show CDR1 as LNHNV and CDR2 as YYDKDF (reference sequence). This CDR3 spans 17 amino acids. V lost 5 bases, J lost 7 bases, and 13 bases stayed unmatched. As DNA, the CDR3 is TGTGCCACCAGCCGACCGGGACAGGGGTCGCGGGGTGAAAAACTGTTTTTT. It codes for CATSRPGQGSRGEKLFF.

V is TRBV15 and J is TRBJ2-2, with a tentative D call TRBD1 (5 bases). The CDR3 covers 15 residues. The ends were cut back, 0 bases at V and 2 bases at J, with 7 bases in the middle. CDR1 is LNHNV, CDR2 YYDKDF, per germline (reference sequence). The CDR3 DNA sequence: TGTGCCACCAGCAGAGAAGGACAAAACACCGGGGAGCTGTTTTTT. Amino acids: CATSREGQNTGELFF. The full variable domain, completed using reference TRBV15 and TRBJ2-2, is DAMVIQNPRYQVTQFGKPVTLSCSQTLNHNVMYWYQQKSSQAPKLLFHYYDKDFNNEADTPDNFQSRRPNTSFCFLDIRSPGLGDTAMYLCATSREGQNTGELFFGEGSRLTVL.

CDR3 amino acids: CASSDVLSAYEQYF. CDR3 sequence (DNA): TGCGCCAGCAGTGACGTTCTGTCGGCCTACGAGCAGTACTTC. This sequence joins TRBV10-1 and TRBJ2-7; D call uncertain. CDR1 WNHNN and CDR2 SYGVQD come from the germline V gene (reference sequence). The CDR3 extends over 14 amino acids. V dropped 3 bases and J dropped 2 bases, with 11 bases sitting between them.

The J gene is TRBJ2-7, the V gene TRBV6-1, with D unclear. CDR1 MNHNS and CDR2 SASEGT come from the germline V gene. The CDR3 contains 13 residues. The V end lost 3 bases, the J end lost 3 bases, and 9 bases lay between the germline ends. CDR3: CASSEQLRYEQYF. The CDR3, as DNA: TGTGCCAGCAGTGAGCAACTTCGCTACGAGCAGTACTTC.

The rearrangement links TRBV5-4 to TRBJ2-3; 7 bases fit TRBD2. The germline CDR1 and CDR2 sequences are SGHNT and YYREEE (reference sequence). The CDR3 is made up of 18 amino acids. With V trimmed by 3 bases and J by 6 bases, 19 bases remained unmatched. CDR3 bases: TGTGCCAGCAGCTCCCAGGGCAACGCGGGAGATTGGGTGGATACGCAGTATTTT. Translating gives CASSSQGNAGDWVDTQYF.

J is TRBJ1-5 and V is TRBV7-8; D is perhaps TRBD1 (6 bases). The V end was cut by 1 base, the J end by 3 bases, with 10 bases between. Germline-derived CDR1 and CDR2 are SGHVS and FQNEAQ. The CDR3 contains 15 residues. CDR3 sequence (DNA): TGTGCCAGCAGCTTAGGCAGGGGTCACAATCAGCCCCAGCATTTT. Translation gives CASSLGRGHNQPQHF.

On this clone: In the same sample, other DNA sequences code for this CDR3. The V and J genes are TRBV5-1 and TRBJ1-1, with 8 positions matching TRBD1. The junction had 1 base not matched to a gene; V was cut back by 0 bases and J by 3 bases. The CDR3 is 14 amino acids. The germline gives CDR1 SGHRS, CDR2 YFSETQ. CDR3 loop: CASSLGQGHTEAFF. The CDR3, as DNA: TGCGCCAGCAGCTTGGGACAGGGGCACACTGAAGCTTTCTTT.

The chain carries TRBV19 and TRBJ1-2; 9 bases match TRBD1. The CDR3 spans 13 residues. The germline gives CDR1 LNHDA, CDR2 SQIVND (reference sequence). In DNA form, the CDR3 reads TGTGGTACAGGGGGCGGATTTAATCATGGCTACACCTTC. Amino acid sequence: CGTGGGFNHGYTF. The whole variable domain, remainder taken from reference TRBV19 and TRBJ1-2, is DGGITQSPKYLFRKEGQNVTLSCEQNLNHDAMYWYRQDPGQGLRLIYYSQIVNDFQKGDIAEGYSVSREKKESFPLTVTSAQKNPTAFYLCGTGGGFNHGYTFGSGTRLTVV.

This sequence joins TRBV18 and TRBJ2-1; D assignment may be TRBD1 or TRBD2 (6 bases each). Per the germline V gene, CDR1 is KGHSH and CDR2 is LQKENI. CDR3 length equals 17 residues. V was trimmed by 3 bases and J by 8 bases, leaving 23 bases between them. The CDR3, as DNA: TGTGCCAGCTCACCGTTCGGGTCCGGGGGCCATCAAGATGAGCAGTTCTTC. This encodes CASSPFGSGGHQDEQFF.

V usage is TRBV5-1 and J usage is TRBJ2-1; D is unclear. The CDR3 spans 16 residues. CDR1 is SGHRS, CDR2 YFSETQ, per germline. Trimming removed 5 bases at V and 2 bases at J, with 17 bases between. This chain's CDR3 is CASSASSGRPYNEQFF. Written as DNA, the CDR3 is TGCGCCAGCAGTGCCTCATCTGGCCGGCCCTACAATGAGCAGTTCTTC.

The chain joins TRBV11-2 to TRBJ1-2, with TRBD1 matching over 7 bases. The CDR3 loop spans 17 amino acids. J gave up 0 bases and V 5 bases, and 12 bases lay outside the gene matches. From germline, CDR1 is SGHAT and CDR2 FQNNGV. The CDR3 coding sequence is TGTGCCAGCAGCCCCCCTCGTGGACAGGCCCCTAACTATGGCTACACCTTC. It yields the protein CASSPPRGQAPNYGYTF.